This T cell receptor (beta chain) was captured by sequencing in a study of T cell repertoires and Cas9 in healthy adults. About the study: SpCas9-reactive CD4 and CD8 T cells were characterized for potency, cytotoxicity and lineage.

Sequencing was performed with immunoSEQ multiplex PCR; in TCRdb, only in-frame clones are kept and a portion is missing. Of tens of thousands of clones listed, more than 75% are singletons. Study conclusions and caveats: In vitro, SpCas9-reactive Tregs were reported to curb effector T cell proliferation and function.

Of note for this clone: No antigen is known for it.

Germline CDR1 and CDR2: SGHRS and YFSETQ. The CDR3 has 15 amino acids. V lost 4 bases, J lost 7 bases, and 17 bases lay in between. Sample: CD4+ effector T cells (CD127+, CD25-, CD137-, CD154-) from PBMCs; culture status not recorded. This receptor was obtained from a human donor in good health. V and J are TRBV5-1 and TRBJ1-4; D gene ambiguous. The CDR3 region is CASSLEGRVGEKLFF. In nucleotides, the CDR3 is TGCGCCAGCAGCCTAGAGGGAAGGGTCGGTGAAAAACTGTTTTTT. The variable domain in full, with the rest retrieved from reference TRBV5-1 and TRBJ1-4, is KAGVTQTPRYLIKTRGQQVTLSCSPISGHRSVSWYQQTPGQGLQFLFEYFSETQRNKGNFPGRFSGRQFSNSRSEMNVSTLELGDSALYLCASSLEGRVGEKLFFGSGTQLSVL.